This TCR beta chain was identified during a study of T cells in localized non-small cell lung cancer. Findings and limits, study-wide: Detection in adjacent lung was observed for a median about 50 of the top 100 tumor clones. Sequencing was restricted to one tumor region; therefore, heterogeneity remains possible. The highest T cell clonality was in uninvolved adjacent lung, above tumor.

A word on this clone: Its antigen remains unidentified.

Only in-frame clones appear in the TCRdb table, and some are missing; sequencing was by immunoSEQ multiplex PCR. Among over 30,000 clones listed, roughly 90% were seen once. This CDR3 is built from 16 residues. The V gene's germline CDR1 is KGHSH and CDR2 LQKENI. Trimming took 5 bases from V and 0 from J, leaving 14 bases between them. The chain is built from TRBV18 and TRBJ2-1, with a tentative D call TRBD2 (7 bases). Source: peripheral blood mononuclear cells, taken before any cancer treatment. The source of this sequence is a man aged 40 to 70 with stage III lung adenocarcinoma. CDR3 protein: CASSSPGGASYNEQFF. CDR3 DNA: TGTGCCAGCTCATCGCCTGGGGGGGCCTCCTACAATGAGCAGTTCTTC.